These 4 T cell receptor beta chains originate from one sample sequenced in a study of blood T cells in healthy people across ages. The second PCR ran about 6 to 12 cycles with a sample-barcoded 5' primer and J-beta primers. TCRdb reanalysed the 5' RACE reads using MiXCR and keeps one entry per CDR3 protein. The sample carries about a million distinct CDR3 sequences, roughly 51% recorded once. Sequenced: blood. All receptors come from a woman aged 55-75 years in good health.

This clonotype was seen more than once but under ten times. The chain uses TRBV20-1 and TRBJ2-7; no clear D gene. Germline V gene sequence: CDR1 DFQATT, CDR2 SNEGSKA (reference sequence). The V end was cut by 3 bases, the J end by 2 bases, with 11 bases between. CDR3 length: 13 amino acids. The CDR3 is CSASRLSTYEQYF. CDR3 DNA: TGCAGTGCTAGTCGTTTATCCACCTACGAGCAGTACTTC.

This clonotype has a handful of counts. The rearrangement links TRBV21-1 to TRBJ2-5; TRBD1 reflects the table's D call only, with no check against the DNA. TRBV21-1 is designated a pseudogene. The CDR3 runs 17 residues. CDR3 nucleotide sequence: TGTGCCAGCAGCAAATTGGGTTCGGGGGGAAGACAAGAGACCCAGTACTTC. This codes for CASSKLGSGGRQETQYF.

The CDR3 here is CARSQGGGNQPQHF. The CDR3 DNA reads as TGTGCCAGGTCACAGGGAGGAGGCAATCAGCCCCAGCATTTT. This sequence joins TRBV21-1 and TRBJ1-5; whether TRBD1, the table's D call, matches the DNA was not checked. TRBV21-1 is shown as a pseudogene. The CDR3 covers 14 residues.

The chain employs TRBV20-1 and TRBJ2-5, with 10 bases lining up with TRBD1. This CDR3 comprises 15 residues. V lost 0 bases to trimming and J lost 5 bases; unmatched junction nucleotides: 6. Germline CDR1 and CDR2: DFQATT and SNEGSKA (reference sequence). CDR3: CSARDLTTGGETQYF. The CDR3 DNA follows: TGCAGTGCTAGAGACCTTACGACAGGGGGCGAGACCCAGTACTTC.